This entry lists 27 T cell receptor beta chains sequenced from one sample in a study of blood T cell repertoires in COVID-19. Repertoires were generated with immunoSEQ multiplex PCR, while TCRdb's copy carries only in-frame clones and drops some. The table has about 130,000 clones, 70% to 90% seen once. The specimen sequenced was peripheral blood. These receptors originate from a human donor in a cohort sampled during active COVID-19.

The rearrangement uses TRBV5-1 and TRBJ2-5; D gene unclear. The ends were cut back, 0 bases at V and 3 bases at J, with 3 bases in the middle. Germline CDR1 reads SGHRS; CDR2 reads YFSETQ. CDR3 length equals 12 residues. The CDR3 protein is CASSLAKETQYF. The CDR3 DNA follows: TGCGCCAGCAGCTTGGCCAAAGAGACCCAGTACTTC.

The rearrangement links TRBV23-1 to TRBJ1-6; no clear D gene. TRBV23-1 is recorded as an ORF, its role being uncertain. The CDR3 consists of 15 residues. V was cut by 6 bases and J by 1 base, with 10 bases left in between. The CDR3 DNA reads TGCGCCAGCAGGCCCCGGGGTTCCTATAATTCACCCCTCCACTTT. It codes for CASRPRGSYNSPLHF.

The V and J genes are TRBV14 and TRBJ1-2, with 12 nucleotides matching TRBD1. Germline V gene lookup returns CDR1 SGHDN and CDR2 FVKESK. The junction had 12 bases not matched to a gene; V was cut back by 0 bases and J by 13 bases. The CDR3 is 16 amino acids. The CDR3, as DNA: TGTGCCAGCAGCCAAGAGGTCGGGGACAGGGGGCTGAAGGCCACCTTC. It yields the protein CASSQEVGDRGLKATF.

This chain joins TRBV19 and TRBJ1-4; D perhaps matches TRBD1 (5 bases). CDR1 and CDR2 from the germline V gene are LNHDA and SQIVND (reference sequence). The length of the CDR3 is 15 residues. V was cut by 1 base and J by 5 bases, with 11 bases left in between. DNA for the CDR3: TGTGCCAGTAGTATAGCGACAACAGGAAATGAAAAACTGTTTTTT. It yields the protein CASSIATTGNEKLFF.

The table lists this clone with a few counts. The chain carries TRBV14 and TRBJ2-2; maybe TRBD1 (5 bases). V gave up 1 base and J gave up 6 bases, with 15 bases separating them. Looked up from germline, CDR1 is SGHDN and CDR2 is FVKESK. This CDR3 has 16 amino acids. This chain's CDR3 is CASSQGVQGRAGELFF. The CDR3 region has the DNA TGTGCCAGCAGCCAAGGGGTCCAGGGTAGGGCCGGGGAGCTGTTTTTT. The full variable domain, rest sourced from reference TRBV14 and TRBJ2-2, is EAGVTQFPSHSVIEKGQTVTLRCDPISGHDNLYWYRRVMGKEIKFLLHFVKESKQDESGMPNNRFLAERTGGTYSTLKVQPAELEDSGVYFCASSQGVQGRAGELFFGEGSRLTVL.

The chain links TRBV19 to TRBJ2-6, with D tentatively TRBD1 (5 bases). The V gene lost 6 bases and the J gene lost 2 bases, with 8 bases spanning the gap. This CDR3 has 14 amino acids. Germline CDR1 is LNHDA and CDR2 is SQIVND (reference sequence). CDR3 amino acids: CASREGAGANVLTF. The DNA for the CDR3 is TGTGCCAGTAGGGAAGGGGCTGGGGCCAACGTCCTGACTTTC.

The CDR3, as DNA: TGCGCCAGCAAGTCTCAGGGTGTAGGGTATGGGGAGCAGTACTTC. It codes for CASKSQGVGYGEQYF. J is TRBJ2-7 and V is TRBV10-2; D perhaps matches TRBD1 (5 bases). V was trimmed by 7 bases and J by 7 bases, leaving 23 bases between them. The germline CDR1 and CDR2 sequences are WSHSY and SAAADI. This CDR3 has 15 residues.

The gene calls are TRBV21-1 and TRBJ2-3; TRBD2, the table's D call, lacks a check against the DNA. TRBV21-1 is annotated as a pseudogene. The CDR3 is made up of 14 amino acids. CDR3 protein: CARGGGPDTDTQYF. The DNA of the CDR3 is TGTGCCAGGGGCGGGGGGCCAGACACAGATACGCAGTATTTT.

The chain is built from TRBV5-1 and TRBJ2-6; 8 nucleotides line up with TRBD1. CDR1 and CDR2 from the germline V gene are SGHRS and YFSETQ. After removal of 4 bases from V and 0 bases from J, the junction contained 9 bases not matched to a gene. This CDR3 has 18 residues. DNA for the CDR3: TGCGCCAGCAGCAAAAGGACAGGGACCTCCTCTGGGGCCAACGTCCTGACTTTC. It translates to CASSKRTGTSSGANVLTF.

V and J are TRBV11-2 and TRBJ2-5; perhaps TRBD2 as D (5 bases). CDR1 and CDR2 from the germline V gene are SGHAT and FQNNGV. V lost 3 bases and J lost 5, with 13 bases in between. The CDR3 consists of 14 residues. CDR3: CASSFGVVGETQYF. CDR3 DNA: TGTGCCAGCAGCTTCGGGGTAGTTGGGGAGACCCAGTACTTC.

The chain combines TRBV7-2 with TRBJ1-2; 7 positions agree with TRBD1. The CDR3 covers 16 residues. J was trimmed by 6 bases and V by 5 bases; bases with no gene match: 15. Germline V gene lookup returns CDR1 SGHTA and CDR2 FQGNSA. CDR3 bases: TGTGCCAGCAGCGGCCCGGGACAGATTTCTTTGGATGGCTACACCTTC. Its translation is CASSGPGQISLDGYTF.

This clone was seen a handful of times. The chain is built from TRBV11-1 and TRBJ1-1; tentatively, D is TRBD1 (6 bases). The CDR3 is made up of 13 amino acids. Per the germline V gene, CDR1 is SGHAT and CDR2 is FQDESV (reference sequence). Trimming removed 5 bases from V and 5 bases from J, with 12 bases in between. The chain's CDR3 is CASSPYRETEAFF. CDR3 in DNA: TGTGCCAGCAGCCCGTACAGGGAAACTGAAGCTTTCTTT.

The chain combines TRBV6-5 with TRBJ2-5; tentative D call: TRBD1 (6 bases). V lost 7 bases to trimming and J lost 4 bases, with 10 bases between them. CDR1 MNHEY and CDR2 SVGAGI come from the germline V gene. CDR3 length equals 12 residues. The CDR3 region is CASTGVGETQYF. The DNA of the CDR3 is TGTGCCAGCACAGGGGTAGGAGAGACCCAGTACTTC.

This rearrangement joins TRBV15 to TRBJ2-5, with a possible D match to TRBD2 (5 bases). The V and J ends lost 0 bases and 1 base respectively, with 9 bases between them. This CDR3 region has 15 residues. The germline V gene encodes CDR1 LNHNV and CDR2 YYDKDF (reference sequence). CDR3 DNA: TGTGCCACCAGCAGAGACGGACTTTTCCAAGAGACCCAGTACTTC. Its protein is CATSRDGLFQETQYF.

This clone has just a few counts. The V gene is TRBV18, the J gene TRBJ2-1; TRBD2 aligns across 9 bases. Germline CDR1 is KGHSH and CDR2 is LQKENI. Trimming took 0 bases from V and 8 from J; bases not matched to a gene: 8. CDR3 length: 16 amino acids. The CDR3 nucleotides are TGTGCCAGCTCACCACCTCTAGCGGGACCCGGGGATGAGCAGTTCTTC. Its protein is CASSPPLAGPGDEQFF.

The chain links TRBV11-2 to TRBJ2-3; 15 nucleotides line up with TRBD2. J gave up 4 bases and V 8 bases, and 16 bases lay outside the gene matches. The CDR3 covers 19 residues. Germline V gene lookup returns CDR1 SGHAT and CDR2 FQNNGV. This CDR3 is CASSPGLAGGTAFPDTQYF. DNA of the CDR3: TGTGCCAGCTCCCCGGGACTAGCGGGGGGAACGGCTTTTCCAGATACGCAGTATTTT.

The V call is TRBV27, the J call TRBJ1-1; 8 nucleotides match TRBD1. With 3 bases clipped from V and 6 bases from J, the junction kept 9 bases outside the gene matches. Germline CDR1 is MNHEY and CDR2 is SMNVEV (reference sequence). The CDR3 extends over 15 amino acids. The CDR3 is CASSFLAGGYAEAFF. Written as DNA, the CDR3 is TGTGCCAGCAGTTTCCTAGCAGGGGGCTACGCTGAAGCTTTCTTT.

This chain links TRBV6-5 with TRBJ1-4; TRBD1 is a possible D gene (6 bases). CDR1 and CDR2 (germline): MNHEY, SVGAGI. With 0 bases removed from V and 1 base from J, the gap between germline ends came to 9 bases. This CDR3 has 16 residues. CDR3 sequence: CASSYSRGGTNEKLFF. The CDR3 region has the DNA TGTGCCAGCAGTTACTCGCGAGGGGGAACTAATGAAAAACTGTTTTTT.

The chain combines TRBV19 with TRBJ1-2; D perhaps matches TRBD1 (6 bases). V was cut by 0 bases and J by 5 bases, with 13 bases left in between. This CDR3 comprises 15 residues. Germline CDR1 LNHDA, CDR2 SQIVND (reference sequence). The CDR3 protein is CASSIDGGVNYGYTF. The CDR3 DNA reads TGTGCCAGTAGTATAGATGGGGGCGTGAATTATGGCTACACCTTC.

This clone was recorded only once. CDR3: CASRLTSVGTDTQYF. Written as DNA, the CDR3 is TGTGCCAGCAGGCTAACTAGCGTGGGCACAGATACGCAGTATTTT. The chain uses TRBV6-4 and TRBJ2-3; 7 bases align to TRBD2. Germline trimming cut 6 bases from V and 1 base from J; bases unmatched to any gene: 7. Germline V lookup: CDR1 MRHNA, CDR2 SNTAGT. The CDR3 length is 15 residues.

The CDR3 is CASRDRDPYGYTF. In DNA, the CDR3 is TGTGCCAGCAGAGACAGGGATCCATATGGCTACACCTTC. V and J are TRBV6-5 and TRBJ1-2; 7 positions match TRBD1. The CDR3 runs to 13 residues. J was trimmed by 5 bases and V by 6 bases; bases with no gene match: 6. Germline-derived CDR1 and CDR2 are MNHEY and SVGAGI.

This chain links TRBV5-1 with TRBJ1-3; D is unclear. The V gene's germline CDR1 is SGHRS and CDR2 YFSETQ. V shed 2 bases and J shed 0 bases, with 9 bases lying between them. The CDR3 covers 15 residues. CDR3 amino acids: CASSLGGNSGNTIYF. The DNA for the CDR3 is TGCGCCAGCAGCTTAGGAGGGAACTCTGGAAACACCATATATTTT. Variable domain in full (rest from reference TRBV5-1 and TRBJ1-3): KAGVTQTPRYLIKTRGQQVTLSCSPISGHRSVSWYQQTPGQGLQFLFEYFSETQRNKGNFPGRFSGRQFSNSRSEMNVSTLELGDSALYLCASSLGGNSGNTIYFGEGSWLTVV.

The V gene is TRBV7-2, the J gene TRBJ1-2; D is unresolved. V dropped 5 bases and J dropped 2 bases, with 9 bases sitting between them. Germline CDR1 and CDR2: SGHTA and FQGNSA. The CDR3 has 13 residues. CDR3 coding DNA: TGTGCCAGCAGCCCCGACGGGAACTATGGCTACACCTTC. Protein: CASSPDGNYGYTF.

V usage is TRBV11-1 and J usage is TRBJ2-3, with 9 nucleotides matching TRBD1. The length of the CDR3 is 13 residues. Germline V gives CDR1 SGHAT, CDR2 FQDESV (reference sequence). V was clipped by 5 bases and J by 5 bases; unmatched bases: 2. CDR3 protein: CASSRDREDTQYF. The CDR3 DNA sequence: TGTGCCAGCAGCCGGGACAGGGAAGATACGCAGTATTTT.

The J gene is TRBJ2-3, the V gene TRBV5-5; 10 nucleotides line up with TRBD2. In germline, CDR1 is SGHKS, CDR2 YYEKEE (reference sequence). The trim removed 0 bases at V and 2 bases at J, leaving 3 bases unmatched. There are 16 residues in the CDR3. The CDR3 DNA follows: TGTGCCAGCAGCTTGGGGACTAGCGGTCTCACAGATACGCAGTATTTT. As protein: CASSLGTSGLTDTQYF.

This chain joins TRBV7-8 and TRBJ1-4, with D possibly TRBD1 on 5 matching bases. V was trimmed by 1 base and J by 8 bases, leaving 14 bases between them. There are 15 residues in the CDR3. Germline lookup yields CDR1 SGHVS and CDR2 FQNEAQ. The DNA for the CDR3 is TGTGCCAGCAGCTTAGGCGCAGGGTCTATGGAAAAACTGTTTTTT. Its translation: CASSLGAGSMEKLFF.

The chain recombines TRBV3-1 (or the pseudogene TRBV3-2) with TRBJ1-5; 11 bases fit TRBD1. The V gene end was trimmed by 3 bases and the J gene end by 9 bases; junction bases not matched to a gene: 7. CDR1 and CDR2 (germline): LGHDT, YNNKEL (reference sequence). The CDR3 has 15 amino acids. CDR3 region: CASSQDRGLPGPQHF. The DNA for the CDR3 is TGTGCCAGCAGCCAGGACAGGGGGCTCCCTGGGCCCCAGCATTTT.